This record concerns one TCR beta chain sequence. Antigen specificity is unknown. There are 15 residues in the CDR3. The germline CDR1 and CDR2 sequences are DFQATT and SNEGSKA (reference sequence). V was clipped by 1 base and J by 1 base, with 11 bases between them. TCRdb re-analysed the 5' RACE reads in MiXCR, keeping a single row per CDR3 protein. The sample carries about 570,000 distinct CDR3 sequences, nearly 10% recorded once. Healthy Caucasians, and only they, were the donors. These data are taken from a study of identical twins. Study-level results: The models gave estimates that fell short of the out-of-frame TCR alpha sharing seen in monozygotic twins. Excess low generation probability was seen in twin-shared out-of-frame alpha sequences. Surplus twin overlap in beta out-of-frame sequences was less pronounced.

These data were also reused for a study on yellow fever vaccine responses in identical twins.

The TCR sequence derives from a woman between 18 and 30 years old in good health. The rearrangement uses TRBV20-1 and TRBJ2-1; no reliable D call. Sequences were obtained from PBMCs. The CDR3 reads CSARGLVRSYNEQFF. The CDR3 DNA reads as TGCAGTGCTAGAGGGCTAGTGCGGTCCTACAATGAGCAGTTCTTC.